This TCR beta chain is drawn from a study of patients and donors after allogeneic stem cell transplantation. The germline V gene encodes CDR1 SGHRS and CDR2 YFSETQ. CDR3 size: 14 residues. V lost 0 bases and J 2 bases, leaving 9 bases between the germline ends. TCRdb passed the RT-PCR reads through MiXCR, listing each CDR3 protein once. The table includes fewer than 25,000 distinct CDR3 sequences, around 29% detected once. Sequenced sample: blood, either unsorted or a sorted T cell fraction (not recorded which). This sequence was found in a human donor who was either an allogeneic HSCT recipient or a stem cell or donor lymphocyte infusion donor (not recorded which). It is not recorded whose cells these are; they may come from a transplant donor. This chain joins TRBV5-1 and TRBJ2-7, with D unresolved. The CDR3 sequence: CASSLGLGPYEQYF. In DNA, the CDR3 is TGCGCCAGCAGCTTGGGTCTAGGCCCCTACGAGCAGTACTTC.